Each of the 3 T cell receptor beta chains below was sequenced from the same sample in a study of control samples from healthy donors and cancer patients (dated by TCRdb to between 2020 and 2021). The library was obtained by the immunoSEQ multiplex PCR assay. TCRdb carries this immuneACCESS record with in-frame sequences only. Its versions omit some clonotypes, under half of them owing to an unresolved V gene in the studies checked, with the rest unexplained. For this sample the table gives about 120,000 clones, of which roughly 92% were detected only once. About 2.6% of the sample rests with the top ten. The material sequenced was blood. The receptor set was obtained from a man in his thirties or forties in good health.

This sequence joins TRBV19 and TRBJ1-3, with 7 nucleotides matching TRBD1. The length of the CDR3 is 14 residues. V trimming: 8 bases; J trimming: 5 bases; junction bases outside the gene matches: 9. CDR1 LNHDA and CDR2 SQIVND come from the germline V gene (reference sequence). CDR3 amino acids: CASDTGQRRNTIYF. DNA of the CDR3: TGTGCCAGTGATACGGGACAGCGGAGAAACACCATATATTTT.

V is TRBV7-2 and J is TRBJ2-7, with 9 bases identical to TRBD1. The V gene end was trimmed by 3 bases and the J gene end by 2 bases; junction bases not matched to a gene: 2. The CDR3 sequence is 14 residues long. The germline V gene has CDR1 SGHTA and CDR2 FQGNSA. This CDR3 reads CASSFRQGAYEQYF. In DNA, the CDR3 is TGTGCCAGCAGCTTCAGACAGGGGGCCTACGAGCAGTACTTC.

The J gene is TRBJ2-7, the V gene TRBV5-1, with TRBD1 identical over 10 bases. Per germline, CDR1 SGHRS and CDR2 YFSETQ. CDR3 size: 15 residues. V shed 4 bases and J 4 bases; nucleotides not matched to a gene: 8. Here the CDR3 DNA reads TGCGCCAGCAGCCCGACCGGGACAGGGGCTTACGAGCAGTACTTC. Its translation is CASSPTGTGAYEQYF.